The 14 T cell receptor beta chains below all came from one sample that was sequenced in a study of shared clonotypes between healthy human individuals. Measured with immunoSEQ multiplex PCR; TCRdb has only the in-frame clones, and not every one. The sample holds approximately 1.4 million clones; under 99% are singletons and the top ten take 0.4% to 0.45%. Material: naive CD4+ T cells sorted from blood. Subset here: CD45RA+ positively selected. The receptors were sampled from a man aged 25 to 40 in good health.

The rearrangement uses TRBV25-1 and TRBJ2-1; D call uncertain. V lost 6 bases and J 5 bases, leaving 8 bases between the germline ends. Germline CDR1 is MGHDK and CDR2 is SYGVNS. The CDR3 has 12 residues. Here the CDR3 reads CASRQLNNEQFF. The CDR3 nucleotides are TGTGCCAGCAGACAGCTTAACAATGAGCAGTTCTTC.

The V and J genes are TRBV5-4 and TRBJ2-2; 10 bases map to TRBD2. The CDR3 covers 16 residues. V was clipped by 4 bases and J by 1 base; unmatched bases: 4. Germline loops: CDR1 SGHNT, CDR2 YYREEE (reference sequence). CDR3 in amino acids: CASSRSSGRNTGELFF. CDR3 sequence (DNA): TGTGCCAGCAGCCGCTCTAGCGGGAGGAACACCGGGGAGCTGTTTTTT.

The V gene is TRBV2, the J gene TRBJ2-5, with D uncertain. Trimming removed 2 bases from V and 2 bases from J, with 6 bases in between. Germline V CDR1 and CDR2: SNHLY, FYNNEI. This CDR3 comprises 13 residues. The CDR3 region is CASSELVQETQYF. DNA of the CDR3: TGTGCCAGCAGTGAATTGGTTCAAGAGACCCAGTACTTC.

The CDR3 bases are TGTGCCAGCAGTTGGGGGGACAACCCAAGTGGAGAGCAGTACTTC. This translates into CASSWGDNPSGEQYF. This chain joins TRBV6-5 and TRBJ2-7; possibly TRBD1 or TRBD2 for D (6 bases each). V lost 4 bases and J 7 bases, leaving 20 bases between the germline ends. From germline, CDR1 is MNHEY and CDR2 SVGAGI. The CDR3 length is 15 residues.

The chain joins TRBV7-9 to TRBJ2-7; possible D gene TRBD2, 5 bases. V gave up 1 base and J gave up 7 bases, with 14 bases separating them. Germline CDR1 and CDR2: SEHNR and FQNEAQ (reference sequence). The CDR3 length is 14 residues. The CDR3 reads CASSLGSSTGEQYF. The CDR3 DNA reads TGTGCCAGCAGCTTAGGATCCTCGACGGGGGAGCAGTACTTC.

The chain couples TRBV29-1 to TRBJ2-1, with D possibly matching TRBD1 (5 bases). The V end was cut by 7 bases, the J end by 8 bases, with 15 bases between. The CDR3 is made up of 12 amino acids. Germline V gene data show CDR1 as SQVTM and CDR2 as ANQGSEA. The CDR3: CSGVGVRYEQFF. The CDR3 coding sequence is TGCAGCGGCGTAGGGGTTAGGTATGAGCAGTTCTTC.

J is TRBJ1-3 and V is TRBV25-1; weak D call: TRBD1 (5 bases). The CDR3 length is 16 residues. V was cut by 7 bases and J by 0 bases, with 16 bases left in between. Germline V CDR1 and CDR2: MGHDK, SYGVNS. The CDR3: CASTVTGGVSGNTIYF. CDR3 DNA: TGTGCCAGCACCGTCACAGGCGGCGTCTCTGGAAACACCATATATTTT. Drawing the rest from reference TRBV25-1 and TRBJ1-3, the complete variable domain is EADIYQTPRYLVIGTGKKITLECSQTMGHDKMYWYQQDPGMELHLIHYSYGVNSTEKGDLSSESTVSRIRTEHFPLTLESARPSHTSQYLCASTVTGGVSGNTIYFGEGSWLTVV.

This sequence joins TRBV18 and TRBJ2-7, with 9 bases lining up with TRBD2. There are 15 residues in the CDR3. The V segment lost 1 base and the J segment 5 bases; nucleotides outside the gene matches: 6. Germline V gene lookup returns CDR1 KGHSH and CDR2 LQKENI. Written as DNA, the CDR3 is TGTGCCAGCTCACCACTCACTAGCGGGTCCCACGAGCAGTACTTC. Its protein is CASSPLTSGSHEQYF.

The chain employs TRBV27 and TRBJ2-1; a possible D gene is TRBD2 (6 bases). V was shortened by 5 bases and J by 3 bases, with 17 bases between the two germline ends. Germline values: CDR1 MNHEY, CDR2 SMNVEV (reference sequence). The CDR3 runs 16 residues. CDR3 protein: CASSPERRANYNEQFF. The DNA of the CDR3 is TGTGCCAGCAGTCCCGAGAGGAGGGCAAACTACAATGAGCAGTTCTTC.

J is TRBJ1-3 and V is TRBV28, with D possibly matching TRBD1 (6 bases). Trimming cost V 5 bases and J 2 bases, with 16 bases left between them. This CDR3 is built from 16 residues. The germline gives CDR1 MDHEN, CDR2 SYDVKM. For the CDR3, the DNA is TGTGCCAGCAGTGGTGGGGGGGCGCAGACTGGAAACACCATATATTTT. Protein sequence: CASSGGGAQTGNTIYF. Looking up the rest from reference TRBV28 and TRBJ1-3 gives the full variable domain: DVKVTQSSRYLVKRTGEKVFLECVQDMDHENMFWYRQDPGLGLRLIYFSYDVKMKEKGDIPEGYSVSREKKERFSLILESASTNQTSMYLCASSGGGAQTGNTIYFGEGSWLTVV.

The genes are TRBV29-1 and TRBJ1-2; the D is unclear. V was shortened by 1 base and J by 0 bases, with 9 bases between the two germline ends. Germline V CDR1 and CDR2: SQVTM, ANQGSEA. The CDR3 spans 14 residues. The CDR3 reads CSVEGSTTNYGYTF. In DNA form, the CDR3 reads TGCAGCGTTGAAGGGTCAACGACTAACTATGGCTACACCTTC. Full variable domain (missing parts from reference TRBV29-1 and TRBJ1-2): SAVISQKPSRDICQRGTSLTIQCQVDSQVTMMFWYRQQPGQSLTLIATANQGSEATYESGFVIDKFPISRPNLTFSTLTVSNMSPEDSSIYLCSVEGSTTNYGYTFGSGTRLTVV.

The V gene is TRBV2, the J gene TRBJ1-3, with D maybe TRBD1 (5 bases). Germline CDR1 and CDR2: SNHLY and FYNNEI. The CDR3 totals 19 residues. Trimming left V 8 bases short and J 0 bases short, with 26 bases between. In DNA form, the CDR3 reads TGTGCCAGCTTCGAAATAGACGGGCGGGGGACCCACTCTGGAAACACCATATATTTT. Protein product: CASFEIDGRGTHSGNTIYF.

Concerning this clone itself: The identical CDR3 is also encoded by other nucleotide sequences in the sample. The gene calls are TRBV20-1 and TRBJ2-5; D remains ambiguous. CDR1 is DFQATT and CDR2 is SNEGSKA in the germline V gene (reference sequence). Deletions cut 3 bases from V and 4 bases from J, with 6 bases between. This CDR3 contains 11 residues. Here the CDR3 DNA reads TGCAGTGCTAGCATCGGAGAGACCCAGTACTTC. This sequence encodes CSASIGETQYF.

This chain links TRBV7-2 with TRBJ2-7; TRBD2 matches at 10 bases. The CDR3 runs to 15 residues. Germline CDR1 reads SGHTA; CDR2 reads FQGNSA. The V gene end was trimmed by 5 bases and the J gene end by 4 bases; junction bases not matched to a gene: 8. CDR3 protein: CASSPLASGSYEQYF. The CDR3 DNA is TGTGCCAGCAGCCCCCTGGCTAGCGGGAGTTACGAGCAGTACTTC. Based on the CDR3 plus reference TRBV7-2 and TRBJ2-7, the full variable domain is GAGVSQSPSNKVTEKGKDVELRCDPISGHTALYWYRQSLGQGLEFLIYFQGNSAPDKSGLPSDRFSAERTGGSVSTLTIQRTQQEDSAVYLCASSPLASGSYEQYFGPGTRLTVT.